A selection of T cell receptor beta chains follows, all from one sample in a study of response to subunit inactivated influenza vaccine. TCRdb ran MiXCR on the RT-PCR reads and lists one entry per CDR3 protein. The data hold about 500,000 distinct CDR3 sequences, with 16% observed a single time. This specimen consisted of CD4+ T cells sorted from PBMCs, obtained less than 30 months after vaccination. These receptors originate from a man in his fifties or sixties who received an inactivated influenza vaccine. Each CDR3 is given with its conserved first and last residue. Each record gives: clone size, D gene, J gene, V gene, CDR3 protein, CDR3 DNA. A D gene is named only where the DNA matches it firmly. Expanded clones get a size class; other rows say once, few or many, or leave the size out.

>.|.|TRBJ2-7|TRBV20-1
CSATPGPYEQYF
TGCAGTGCAACACCCGGGCCCTACGAGCAGTACTTC
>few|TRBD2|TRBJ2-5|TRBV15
CATSRVGRGETQYF
TGTGCCACCAGCAGAGTGGGGAGGGGAGAGACCCAGTACTTC
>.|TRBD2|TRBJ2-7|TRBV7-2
CASSSLAGTYEQYF
TGTGCCAGCAGCTCCCTAGCGGGAACCTACGAGCAGTACTTC
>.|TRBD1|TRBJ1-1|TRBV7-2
CASSARTGSGPEAFF
TGTGCCAGCAGCGCCCGGACAGGGTCGGGCCCTGAAGCTTTCTTT
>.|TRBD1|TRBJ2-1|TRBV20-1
CSARTGGVSNEQFF
TGCAGTGCTCGGACAGGGGGCGTGAGTAATGAGCAGTTCTTC
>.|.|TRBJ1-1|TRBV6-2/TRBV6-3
CASSYLGEAFF
TGTGCCAGCAGTTACCTTGGTGAAGCTTTCTTT
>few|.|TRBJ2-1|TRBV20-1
CSARDSFNEQFF
TGCAGTGCTAGAGATAGCTTCAATGAGCAGTTCTTC
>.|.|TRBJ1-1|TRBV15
CATSREPRTEAFF
TGTGCCACCAGCAGAGAACCACGGACTGAAGCTTTCTTT
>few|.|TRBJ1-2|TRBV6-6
CASTESGVGGYTF
TGTGCCAGCACCGAGTCAGGGGTTGGTGGCTACACCTTC
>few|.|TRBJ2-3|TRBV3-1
CASSPQRGTQYF
TGTGCCAGCAGCCCCCAACGAGGCACGCAGTATTTT
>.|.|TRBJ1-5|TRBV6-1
CASAWHSNQPQHF
TGTGCCAGCGCCTGGCATAGCAATCAGCCCCAGCATTTT
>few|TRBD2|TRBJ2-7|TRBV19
CASSISAGGESPQYF
TGTGCCAGTAGTATCAGTGCGGGAGGGGAAAGCCCTCAGTACTTC
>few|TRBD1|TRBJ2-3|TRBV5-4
CASSSRQGAAGGPTDTQYF
TGTGCCAGCAGCTCCCGACAGGGGGCGGCGGGAGGCCCCACAGATACGCAGTATTTT
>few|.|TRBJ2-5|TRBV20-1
CSARPANGAETQYF
TGCAGTGCTAGACCAGCAAATGGGGCAGAGACCCAGTACTTC
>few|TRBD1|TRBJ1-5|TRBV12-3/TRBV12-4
CASRRTGSNQPQHF
TGTGCCAGCAGGAGGACAGGTTCTAATCAGCCCCAGCATTTT
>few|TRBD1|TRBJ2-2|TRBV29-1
CSVNTGVTRNTGELFF
TGCAGCGTAAATACAGGGGTGACAAGGAACACCGGGGAGCTGTTTTTT
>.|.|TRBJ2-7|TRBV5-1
CASSSGTVSVNF
TGCGCCAGCAGCTCGGGTACAGTGTCAGTTAACTTC
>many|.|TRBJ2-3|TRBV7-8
CASSPMDTQYF
TGTGCCAGCAGCCCCATGGATACGCAGTATTTT
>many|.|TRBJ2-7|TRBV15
CATSRDGARTYEQYF
TGTGCCACCAGCAGAGATGGGGCACGGACCTACGAGCAGTACTTC
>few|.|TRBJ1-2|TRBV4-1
CASSRSGAWLYGYTF
TGCGCCAGCAGCCGATCGGGGGCTTGGCTCTATGGCTACACCTTC
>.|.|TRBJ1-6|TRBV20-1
CSARLQGHNNSPLHF
TGCAGTGCTAGGCTCCAGGGACACAATAATTCACCCCTCCACTTT
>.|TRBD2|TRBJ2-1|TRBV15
CATSRSWTSGRNEQFF
TGTGCCACCAGCAGATCGTGGACTAGCGGACGCAATGAGCAGTTCTTC
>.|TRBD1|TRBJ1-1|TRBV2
CASGRQGGTEAFF
TGTGCCAGCGGAAGACAGGGTGGCACTGAAGCTTTCTTT